This TCR delta chain came from a study of gamma-delta T cells after stem cell transplantation. Remarks on this clone: A far bigger clonotype differs at one base, so this is likely a read error.

TCRdb re-processed the RT-PCR reads via CATT. The repertoire consists of under 2,000 delta-chain clones, with more than 15% occurring once and the leading ten covering over 25%. This CDR3 spans 16 amino acids. CDR1 is GEAIGNYY, CDR2 EKD, per germline. Source material: gamma-delta T cells. The chain combines TRDV2 with TRDJ1; 8 bases line up with TRDD3. This sequence was found in a human donor. It is not recorded whose cells these are; they may come from a transplant donor. The CDR3 DNA reads as TGTGCCTGTGACACGCTGGGGGACCCACTTGACGATACACTCATCTTT. This codes for CACDTLGDPLDDTLIF.